The T cell receptor beta chain under discussion was sequenced for a study of T cells in Graves' hyperthyroidism and ophthalmopathy. Study at large: It was at initial diagnosis, before any treatment, that peripheral blood was collected.

A Clinical Activity Score of at least 3, a NOSPECS grade of at least 4 and a duration under 3 months were recorded in the ophthalmopathy patients. The diagnostic basis comprised clinical symptoms, serum thyroxine and TRAb, thyroid ultrasound and orbital computed tomography. The germline V and J ends were trimmed by 5 bases and 3 bases, with 5 bases remaining between them. This CDR3 is built from 12 residues. The germline V gene encodes CDR1 MNHNS and CDR2 SASEGT. TCR beta CDR3 region amplification was performed from RNA transcripts. First-round RT-PCR of the TCR CDR3 relied on the HTBI primer set. TCRdb re-called the multiplex PCR reads with MiXCR, one entry per CDR3 protein. The table has under 250,000 distinct CDR3 sequences, around 24% seen once; the top ten hold under 40%. Many counts were recorded for this clonotype. Its cognate antigen is unknown. General observations from the study: Among thyroid clonotypes expanded above 0.001, most also appeared in blood.

V is TRBV6-1 and J is TRBJ2-4, with unresolved D. This receptor was taken from a woman aged 35 to 49 with Graves' ophthalmopathy. The sample taken for sequencing was blood. CDR3 sequence: CASSQLKNIQYF. The CDR3 DNA reads as TGTGCCAGCAGTCAACTCAAAAACATTCAGTACTTC.